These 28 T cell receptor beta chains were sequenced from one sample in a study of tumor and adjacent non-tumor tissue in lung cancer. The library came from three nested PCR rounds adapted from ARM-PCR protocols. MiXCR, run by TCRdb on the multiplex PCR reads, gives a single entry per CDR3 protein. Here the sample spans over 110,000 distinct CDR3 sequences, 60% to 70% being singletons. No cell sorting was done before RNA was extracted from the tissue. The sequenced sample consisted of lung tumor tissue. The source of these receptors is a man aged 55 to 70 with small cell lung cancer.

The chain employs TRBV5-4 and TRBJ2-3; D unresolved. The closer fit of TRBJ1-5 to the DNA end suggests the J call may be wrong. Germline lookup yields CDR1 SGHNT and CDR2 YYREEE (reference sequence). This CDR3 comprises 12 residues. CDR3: CASSLASDTQHF. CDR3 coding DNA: TGTGCCAGCAGCCTGGCCTCAGATACGCAGCATTTT.

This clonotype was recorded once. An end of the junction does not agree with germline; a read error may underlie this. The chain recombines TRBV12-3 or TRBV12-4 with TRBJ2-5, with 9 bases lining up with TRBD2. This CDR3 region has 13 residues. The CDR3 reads CVSSSLAGETQYF. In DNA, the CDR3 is TGTGTCAGCAGTTCACTAGCGGGAGAGACCCAGTACTTC.

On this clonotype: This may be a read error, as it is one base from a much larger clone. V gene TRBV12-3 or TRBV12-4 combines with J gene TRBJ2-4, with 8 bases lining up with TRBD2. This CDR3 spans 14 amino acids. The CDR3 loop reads CASSFGGAKNIQCF. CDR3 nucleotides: TGTGCCAGCAGTTTCGGGGGGGCCAAAAACATTCAGTGCTTC.

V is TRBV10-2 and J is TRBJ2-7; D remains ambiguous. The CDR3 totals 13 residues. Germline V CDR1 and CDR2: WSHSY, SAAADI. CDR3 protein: CANSDDRGYEQYV. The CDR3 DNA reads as TGCGCCAACAGTGACGATAGAGGCTACGAGCAGTACGTC.

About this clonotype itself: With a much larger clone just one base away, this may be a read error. For the CDR3, the DNA is TGCAGCGCCCCAGTGGGTCTCTTGGACACTGAAGCTTTCTTT. It encodes CSAPVGLLDTEAFF. The chain joins TRBV29-1 to TRBJ1-1; D is ambiguous. Trimming took 7 bases from V and 3 from J, leaving 18 bases between them. The CDR3 has 14 residues. Germline V lookup: CDR1 SQVTM, CDR2 ANQGSEA.

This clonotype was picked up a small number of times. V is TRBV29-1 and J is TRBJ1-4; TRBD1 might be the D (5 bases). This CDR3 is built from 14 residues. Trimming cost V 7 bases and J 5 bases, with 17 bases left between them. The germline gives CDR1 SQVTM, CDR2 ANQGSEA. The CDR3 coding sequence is TGCAGCGCAGTAACCCGGGACCCAAATGAAAAACTGTTTTTT. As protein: CSAVTRDPNEKLFF.

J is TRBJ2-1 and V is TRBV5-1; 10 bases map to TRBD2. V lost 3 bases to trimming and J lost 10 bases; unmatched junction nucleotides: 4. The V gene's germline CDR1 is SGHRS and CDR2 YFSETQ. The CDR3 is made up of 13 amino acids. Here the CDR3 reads CASSSGTSAEQFF. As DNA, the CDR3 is TGCGCCAGCAGCTCCGGGACTAGCGCAGAGCAGTTCTTC.

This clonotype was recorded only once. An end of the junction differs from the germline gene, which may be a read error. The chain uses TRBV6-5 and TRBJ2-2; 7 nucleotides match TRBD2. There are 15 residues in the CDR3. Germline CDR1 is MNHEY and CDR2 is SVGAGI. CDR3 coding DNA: TGTGCCAGCAGGACTAGCCAGTGGAACACCGGGGAGATGTTTTTT. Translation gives CASRTSQWNTGEMFF.

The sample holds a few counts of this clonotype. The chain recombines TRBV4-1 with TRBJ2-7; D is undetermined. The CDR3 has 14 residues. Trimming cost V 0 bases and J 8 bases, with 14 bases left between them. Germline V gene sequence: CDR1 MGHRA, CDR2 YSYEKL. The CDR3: CASSQDVRSLKQYV. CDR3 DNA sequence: TGCGCCAGCAGCCAAGATGTACGGTCCCTAAAGCAGTACGTC.

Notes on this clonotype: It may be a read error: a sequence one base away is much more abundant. The CDR3 loop reads CSARDQGGDYTF. As DNA, the CDR3 is TGCAGTGCTAGAGATCAGGGAGGAGACTACACCTTC. The V call is TRBV20-1, the J call TRBJ1-2, with D possibly TRBD1 on 5 matching bases. The CDR3 has 12 residues. Deletions cut 0 bases from V and 10 bases from J, with 12 bases between. In germline, CDR1 is DFQATT, CDR2 SNEGSKA (reference sequence).

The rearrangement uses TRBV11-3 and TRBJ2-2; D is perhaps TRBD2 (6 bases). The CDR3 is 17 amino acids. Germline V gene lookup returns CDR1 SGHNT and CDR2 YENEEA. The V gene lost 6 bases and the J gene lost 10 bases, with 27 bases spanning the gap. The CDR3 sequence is CASSRNRDAGLREELFF. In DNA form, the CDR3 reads TGTGCCAGCAGTCGGAACCGGGACGCGGGATTAAGAGAGGAGCTGTTTTTT.

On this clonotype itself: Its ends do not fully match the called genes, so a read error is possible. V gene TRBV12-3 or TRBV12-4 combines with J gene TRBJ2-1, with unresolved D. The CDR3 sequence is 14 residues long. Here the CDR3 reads CASSSVRRIGEEFF. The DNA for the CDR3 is TGTGCCAGCAGTTCGGTCCGGCGTATAGGTGAGGAGTTCTTC.

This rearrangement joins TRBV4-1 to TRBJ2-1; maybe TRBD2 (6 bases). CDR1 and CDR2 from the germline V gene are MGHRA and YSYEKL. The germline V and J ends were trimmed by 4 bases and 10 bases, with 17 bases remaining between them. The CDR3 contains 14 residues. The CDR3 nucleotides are TGCGCCAGCAGCCTAGCGGAAGGTAAAGTCGAGCAGTTCTTC. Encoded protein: CASSLAEGKVEQFF.

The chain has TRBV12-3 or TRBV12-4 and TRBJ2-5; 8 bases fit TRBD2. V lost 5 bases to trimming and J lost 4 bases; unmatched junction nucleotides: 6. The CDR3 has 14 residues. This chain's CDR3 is CASSIGLARETQYF. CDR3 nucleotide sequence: TGTGCCAGCAGTATTGGACTAGCTCGAGAGACCCAGTACTTC.

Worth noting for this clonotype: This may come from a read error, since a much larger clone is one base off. The CDR3 nucleotides read TGTGCCAGCAGCGGGGGGACAGGGAGGGCTCAGTGCTTC. Protein product: CASSGGTGRAQCF. The gene calls are TRBV6-5 and TRBJ2-4, with 9 bases fitting TRBD1. The V gene's germline CDR1 is MNHEY and CDR2 SVGAGI. The CDR3 spans 13 residues.

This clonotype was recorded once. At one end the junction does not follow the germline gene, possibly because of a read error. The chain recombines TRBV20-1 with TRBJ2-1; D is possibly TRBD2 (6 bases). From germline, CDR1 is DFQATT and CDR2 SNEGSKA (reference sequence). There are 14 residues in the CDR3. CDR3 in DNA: TGCAGTGCTGCGAGAGGGACTCGAAGCAATAAGCAGTTCTTC. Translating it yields CSAARGTRSNKQFF.

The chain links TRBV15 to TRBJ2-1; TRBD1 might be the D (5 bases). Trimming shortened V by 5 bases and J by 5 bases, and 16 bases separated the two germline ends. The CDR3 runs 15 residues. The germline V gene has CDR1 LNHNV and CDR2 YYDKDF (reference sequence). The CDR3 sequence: CATSSRQDTNNEQFF. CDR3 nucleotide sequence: TGTGCCACCAGCTCAAGGCAGGACACAAACAATGAGCAGTTCTTC. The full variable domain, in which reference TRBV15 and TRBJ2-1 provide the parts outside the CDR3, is DAMVIQNPRYQVTQFGKPVTLSCSQTLNHNVMYWYQQKSSQAPKLLFHYYDKDFNNEADTPDNFQSRRPNTSFCFLDIRSPGLGDTAMYLCATSSRQDTNNEQFFGPGTRLTVL.

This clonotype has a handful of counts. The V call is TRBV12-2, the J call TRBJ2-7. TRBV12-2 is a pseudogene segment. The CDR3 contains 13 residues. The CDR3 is CASRLAYIVEQYF. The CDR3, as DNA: TGTGCAAGTCGCTTAGCGTATATCGTCGAGCAGTACTTC.

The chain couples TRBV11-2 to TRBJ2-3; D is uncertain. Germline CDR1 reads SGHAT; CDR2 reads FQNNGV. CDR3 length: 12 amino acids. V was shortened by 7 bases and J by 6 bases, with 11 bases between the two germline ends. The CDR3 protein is CASNPTVDTQYF. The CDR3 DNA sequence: TGTGCCAGCAACCCCACGGTGGATACGCAGTATTTT.

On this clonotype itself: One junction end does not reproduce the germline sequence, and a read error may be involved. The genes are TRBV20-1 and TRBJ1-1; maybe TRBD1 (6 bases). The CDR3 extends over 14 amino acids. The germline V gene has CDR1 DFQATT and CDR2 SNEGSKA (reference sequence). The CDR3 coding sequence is TGCACTGCTTGGACAGTTGGACTGAACACTGAAGCTTTCTTT. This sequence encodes CTAWTVGLNTEAFF.

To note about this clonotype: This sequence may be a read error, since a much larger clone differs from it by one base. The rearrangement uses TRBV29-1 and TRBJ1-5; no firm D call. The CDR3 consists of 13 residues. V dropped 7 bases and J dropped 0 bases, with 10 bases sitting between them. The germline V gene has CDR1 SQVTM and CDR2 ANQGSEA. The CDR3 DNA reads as TGCAGCGCAAGGGATGATAGCAATCAGCCCCAGCATTTT. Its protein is CSARDDSNQPQHF.

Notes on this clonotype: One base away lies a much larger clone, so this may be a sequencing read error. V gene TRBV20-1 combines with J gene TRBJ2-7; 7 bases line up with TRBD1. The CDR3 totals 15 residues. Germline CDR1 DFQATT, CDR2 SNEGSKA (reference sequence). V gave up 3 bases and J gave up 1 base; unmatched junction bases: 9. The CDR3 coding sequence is TGCAGTGCTAGCGCCCGGGACAGTAGGTCCTACGAGCAGTACTTC. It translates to CSASARDSRSYEQYF.

CDR3 sequence: CSVLASGSSYEQYF. The CDR3 DNA sequence: TGCAGTGTCCTTGCTAGCGGCAGCTCCTACGAGCAGTACTTC. The rearrangement uses TRBV20-1 and TRBJ2-7; TRBD2 aligns across 7 bases. The V segment lost 7 bases and the J segment 0 bases; nucleotides outside the gene matches: 9. The CDR3 length is 14 residues. Germline V gene lookup returns CDR1 DFQATT and CDR2 SNEGSKA (reference sequence).

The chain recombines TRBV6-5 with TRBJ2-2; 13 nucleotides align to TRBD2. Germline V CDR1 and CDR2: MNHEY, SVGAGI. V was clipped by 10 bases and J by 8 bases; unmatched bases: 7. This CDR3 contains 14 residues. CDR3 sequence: CANRGLAGVGELFF. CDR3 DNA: TGTGCCAACAGAGGACTAGCGGGAGTTGGGGAGCTGTTTTTT.

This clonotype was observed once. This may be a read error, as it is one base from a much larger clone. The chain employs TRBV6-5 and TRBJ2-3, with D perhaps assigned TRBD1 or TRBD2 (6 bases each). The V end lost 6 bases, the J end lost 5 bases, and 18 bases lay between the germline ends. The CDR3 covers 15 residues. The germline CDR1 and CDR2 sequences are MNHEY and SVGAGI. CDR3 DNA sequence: TGTGCCAGCAGCCCCTCTTTCGGGGGCATAGATACGCAGTATTTT. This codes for CASSPSFGGIDTQYF.

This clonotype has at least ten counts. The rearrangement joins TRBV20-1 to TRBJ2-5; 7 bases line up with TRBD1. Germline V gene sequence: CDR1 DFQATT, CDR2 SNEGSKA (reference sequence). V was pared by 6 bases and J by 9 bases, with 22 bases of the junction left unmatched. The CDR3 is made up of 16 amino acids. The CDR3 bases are TGCAGTGCCCCAGAATCGGACAGGCCCCTTTATGGGGCCCAGTACTTC. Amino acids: CSAPESDRPLYGAQYF.

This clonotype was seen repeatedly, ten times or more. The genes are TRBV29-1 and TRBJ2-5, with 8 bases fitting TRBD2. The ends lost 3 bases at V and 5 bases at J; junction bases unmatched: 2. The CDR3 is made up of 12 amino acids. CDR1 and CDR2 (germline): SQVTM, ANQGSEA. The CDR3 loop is CSVDGGVETQYF. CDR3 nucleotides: TGCAGCGTTGACGGGGGGGTTGAGACCCAGTACTTC.

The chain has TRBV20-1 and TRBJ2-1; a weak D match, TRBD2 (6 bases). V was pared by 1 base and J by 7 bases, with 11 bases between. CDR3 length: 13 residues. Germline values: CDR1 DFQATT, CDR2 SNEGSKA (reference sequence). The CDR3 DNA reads TGCAGTGCTAGAGGTGGGAGGCTTAATGAGCAGTTCTTC. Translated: CSARGGRLNEQFF.